This T cell receptor (beta chain) was sequenced during a study of blood T cell repertoires in COVID-19. Germline V gene data show CDR1 as GTSNPN and CDR2 as SVGIG (reference sequence). This CDR3 comprises 15 residues. Trimming removed 0 bases at V and 6 bases at J, with 16 bases between. The table came from immunoSEQ multiplex PCR; TCRdb's copy has only in-frame clones and leaves some out. The sample includes under 250,000 clones, roughly four fifths of them seen just once. The rearrangement uses TRBV30 and TRBJ2-3; D may be TRBD2 (6 bases). This TCR was recovered from a man aged 45-65 years with active or convalescent COVID-19. Sequencing was performed on peripheral blood. DNA of the CDR3: TGTGCCTGGAGTGTTGGATTGACGGGAGTTGATACGCAGTATTTT. Translated, it gives CAWSVGLTGVDTQYF. Full variable domain (remainder filled in from reference TRBV30 and TRBJ2-3): SQTIHQWPATLVQPVGSPLSLECTVEGTSNPNLYWYRQAAGRGLQLLFYSVGIGQISSEVPQNLSASRPQDRQFILSSKKLLLSDSGFYLCAWSVGLTGVDTQYFGPGTRLTVL.